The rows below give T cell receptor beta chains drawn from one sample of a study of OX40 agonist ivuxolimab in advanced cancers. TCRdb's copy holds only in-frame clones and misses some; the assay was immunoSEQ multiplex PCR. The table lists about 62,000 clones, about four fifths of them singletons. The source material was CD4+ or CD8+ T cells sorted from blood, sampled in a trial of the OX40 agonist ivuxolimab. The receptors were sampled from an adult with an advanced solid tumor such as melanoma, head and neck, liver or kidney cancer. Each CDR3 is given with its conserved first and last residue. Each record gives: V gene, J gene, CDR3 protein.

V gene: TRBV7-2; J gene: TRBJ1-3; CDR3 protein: CACRGPSGNTIYF
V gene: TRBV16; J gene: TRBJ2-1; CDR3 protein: CASSQPQRLYNEQFF
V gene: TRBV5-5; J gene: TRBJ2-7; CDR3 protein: CASSPGQGVHEQYF
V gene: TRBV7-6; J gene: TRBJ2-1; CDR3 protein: CASSPPLAGEYNEQFF
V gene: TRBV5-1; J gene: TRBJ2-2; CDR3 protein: CASRRTGITNTGELFF
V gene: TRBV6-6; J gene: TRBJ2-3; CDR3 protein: CASRVQGGGTDTQYF
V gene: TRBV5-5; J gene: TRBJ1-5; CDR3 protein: CASSLEQGAFSPNQPQHF
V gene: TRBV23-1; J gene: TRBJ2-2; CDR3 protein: CASRRDRVINTGELFF
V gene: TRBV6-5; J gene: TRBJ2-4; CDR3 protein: CASSSVLAKNIQYF
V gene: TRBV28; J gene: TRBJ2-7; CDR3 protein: CASSQNYEQYF
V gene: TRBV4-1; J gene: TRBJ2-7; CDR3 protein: CASSQVQGAGINSYEQYF
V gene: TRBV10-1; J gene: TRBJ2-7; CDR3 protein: CATKQGFYEQYF
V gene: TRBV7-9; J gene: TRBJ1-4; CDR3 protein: CASSRTGGTEKLFF
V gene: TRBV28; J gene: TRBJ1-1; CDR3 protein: CASSSGTGAMNTEAFF
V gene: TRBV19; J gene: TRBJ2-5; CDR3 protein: CASSIGLAWGETQYF
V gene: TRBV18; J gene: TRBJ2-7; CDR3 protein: CASSPERGAYEQYF
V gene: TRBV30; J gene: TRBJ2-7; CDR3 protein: CAWTGGAYEQYF